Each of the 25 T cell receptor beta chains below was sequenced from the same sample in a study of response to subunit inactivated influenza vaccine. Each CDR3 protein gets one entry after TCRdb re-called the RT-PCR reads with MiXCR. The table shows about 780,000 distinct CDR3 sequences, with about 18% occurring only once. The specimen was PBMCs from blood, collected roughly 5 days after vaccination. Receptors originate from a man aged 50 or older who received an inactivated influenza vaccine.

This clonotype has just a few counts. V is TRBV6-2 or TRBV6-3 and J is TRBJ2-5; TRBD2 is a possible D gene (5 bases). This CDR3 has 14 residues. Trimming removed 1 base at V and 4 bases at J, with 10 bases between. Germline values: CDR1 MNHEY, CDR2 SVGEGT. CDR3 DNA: TGTGCCAGCAGTTACTTGGCTAGCCTAGAGACCCAGTACTTC. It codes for CASSYLASLETQYF.

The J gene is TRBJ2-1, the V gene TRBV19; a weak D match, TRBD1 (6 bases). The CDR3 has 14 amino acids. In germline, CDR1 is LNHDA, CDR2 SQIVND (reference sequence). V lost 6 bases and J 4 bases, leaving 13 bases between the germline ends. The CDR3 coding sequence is TGTGCCAGTAGGGCACAGGGCCGGTACAATGAGCAGTTCTTC. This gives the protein CASRAQGRYNEQFF. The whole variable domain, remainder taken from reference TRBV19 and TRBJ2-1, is DGGITQSPKYLFRKEGQNVTLSCEQNLNHDAMYWYRQDPGQGLRLIYYSQIVNDFQKGDIAEGYSVSREKKESFPLTVTSAQKNPTAFYLCASRAQGRYNEQFFGPGTRLTVL.

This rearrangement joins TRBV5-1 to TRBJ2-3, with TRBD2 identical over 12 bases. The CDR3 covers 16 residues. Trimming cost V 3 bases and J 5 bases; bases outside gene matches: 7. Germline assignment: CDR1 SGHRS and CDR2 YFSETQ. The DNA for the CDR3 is TGCGCCAGCAGCTCCCCTAGCGGGGGGGCCGGAGATACGCAGTATTTT. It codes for CASSSPSGGAGDTQYF.

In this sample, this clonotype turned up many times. For the CDR3, the DNA is TGTGCCAGCAGCGGGGGGCGTAAAGCTTTCTTT. Translated, it gives CASSGGRKAFF. V and J are TRBV6-5 and TRBJ1-1, with a possible D match to TRBD1 (6 bases). The V gene lost 6 bases and the J gene lost 9 bases, with 11 bases spanning the gap. This CDR3 is 11 amino acids long. Germline V gives CDR1 MNHEY, CDR2 SVGAGI.

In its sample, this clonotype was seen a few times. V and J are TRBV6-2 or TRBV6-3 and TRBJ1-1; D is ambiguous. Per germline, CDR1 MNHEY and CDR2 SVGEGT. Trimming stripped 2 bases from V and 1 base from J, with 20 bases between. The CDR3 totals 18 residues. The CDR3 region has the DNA TGTGCCAGCAGTTACCCTGTTCGCATTTGGAGGGAGAACACTGAAGCTTTCTTT. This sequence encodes CASSYPVRIWRENTEAFF.

CDR3 in amino acids: CAISAQSSGRGYEQYF. The DNA of the CDR3 is TGTGCCATCAGTGCCCAAAGTAGCGGGAGGGGCTACGAGCAGTACTTC. The rearrangement joins TRBV10-3 to TRBJ2-7; 11 nucleotides line up with TRBD2. The germline V gene has CDR1 ENHRY and CDR2 SYGVKD. The V segment lost 4 bases and the J segment 3 bases; nucleotides outside the gene matches: 8. The CDR3 runs to 16 residues.

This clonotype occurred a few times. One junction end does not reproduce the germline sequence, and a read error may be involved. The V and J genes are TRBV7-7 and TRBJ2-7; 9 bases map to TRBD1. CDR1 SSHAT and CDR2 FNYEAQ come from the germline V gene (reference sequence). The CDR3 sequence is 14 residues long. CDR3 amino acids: CASSLGTGNAEQYF. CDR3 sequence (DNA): TGTGCTAGCAGCCTAGGGACAGGGAACGCCGAGCAGTACTTC.

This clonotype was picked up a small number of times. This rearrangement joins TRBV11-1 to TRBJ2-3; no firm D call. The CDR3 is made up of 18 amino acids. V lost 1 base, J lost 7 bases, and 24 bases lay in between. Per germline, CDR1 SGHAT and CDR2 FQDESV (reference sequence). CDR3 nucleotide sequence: TGTGCCAGCAGCTTAGTAGGCCGTCCCTACAAACATACAAATACGCAGTATTTT. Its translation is CASSLVGRPYKHTNTQYF.

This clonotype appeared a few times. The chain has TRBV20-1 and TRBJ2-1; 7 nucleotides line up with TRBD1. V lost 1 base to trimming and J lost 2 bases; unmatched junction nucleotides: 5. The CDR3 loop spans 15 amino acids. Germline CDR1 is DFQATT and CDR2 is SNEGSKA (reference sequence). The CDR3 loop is CSARAQGGPYNEQFF. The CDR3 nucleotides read TGCAGTGCTAGAGCCCAAGGGGGCCCCTACAATGAGCAGTTCTTC.

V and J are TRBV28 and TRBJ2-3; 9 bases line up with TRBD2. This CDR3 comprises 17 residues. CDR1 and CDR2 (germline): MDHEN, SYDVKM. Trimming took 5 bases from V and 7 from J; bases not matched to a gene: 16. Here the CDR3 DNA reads TGTGCCAGCAGTACAAATAAATTGGGACTAGCCAAGAATACGCAGTATTTT. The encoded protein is CASSTNKLGLAKNTQYF.

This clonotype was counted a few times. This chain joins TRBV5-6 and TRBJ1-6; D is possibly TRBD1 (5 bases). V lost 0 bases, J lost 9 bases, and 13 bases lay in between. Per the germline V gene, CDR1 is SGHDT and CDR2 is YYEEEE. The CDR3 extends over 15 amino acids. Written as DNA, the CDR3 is TGTGCCAGCAGCTTGGACGCAGGGAAAAGTTCACCCCTCCACTTT. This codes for CASSLDAGKSSPLHF.

CDR3 protein: CSVGCRGGDYNEQFF. Written as DNA, the CDR3 is TGCAGCGTGGGGTGTAGGGGGGGAGACTACAATGAGCAGTTCTTC. This sequence joins TRBV29-1 and TRBJ2-1; perhaps TRBD2 as D (7 bases). CDR1 SQVTM and CDR2 ANQGSEA come from the germline V gene. The V and J ends lost 6 bases and 3 bases respectively, with 18 bases between them. This CDR3 has 15 residues.

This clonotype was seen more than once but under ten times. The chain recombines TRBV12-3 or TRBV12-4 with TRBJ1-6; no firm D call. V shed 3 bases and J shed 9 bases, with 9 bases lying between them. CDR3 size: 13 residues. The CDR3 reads CASSFFWVSPLHF. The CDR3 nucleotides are TGTGCCAGCAGTTTTTTCTGGGTTTCACCCCTCCACTTT.

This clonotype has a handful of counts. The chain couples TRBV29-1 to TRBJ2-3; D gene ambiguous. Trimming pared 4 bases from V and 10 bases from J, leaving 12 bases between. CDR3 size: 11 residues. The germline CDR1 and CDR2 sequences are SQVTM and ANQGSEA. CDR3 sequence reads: CSVAVKSAQYF. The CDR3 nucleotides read TGCAGCGTTGCCGTAAAGAGCGCGCAGTATTTT.

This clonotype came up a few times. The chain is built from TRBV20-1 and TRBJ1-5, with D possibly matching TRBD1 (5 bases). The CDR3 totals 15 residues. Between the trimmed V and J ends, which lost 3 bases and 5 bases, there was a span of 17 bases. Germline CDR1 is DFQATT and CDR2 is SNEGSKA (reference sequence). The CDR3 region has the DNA TGCAGTGCTAGTCATTCGGGAGGGGCCGATCAGCCCCAGCATTTT. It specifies CSASHSGGADQPQHF.

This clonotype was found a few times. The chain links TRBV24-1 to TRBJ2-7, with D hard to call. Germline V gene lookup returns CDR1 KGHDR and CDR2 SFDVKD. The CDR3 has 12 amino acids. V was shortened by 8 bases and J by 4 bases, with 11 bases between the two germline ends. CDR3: CATIRWWYEQYF. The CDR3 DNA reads TGTGCCACCATTAGGTGGTGGTACGAGCAGTACTTC.

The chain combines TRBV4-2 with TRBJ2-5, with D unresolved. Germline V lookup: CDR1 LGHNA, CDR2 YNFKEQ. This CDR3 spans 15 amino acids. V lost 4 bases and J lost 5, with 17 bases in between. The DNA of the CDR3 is TGTGCCAGCAGCCTCCTAGGCCCCGCCGGGGAGACCCAGTACTTC. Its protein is CASSLLGPAGETQYF.

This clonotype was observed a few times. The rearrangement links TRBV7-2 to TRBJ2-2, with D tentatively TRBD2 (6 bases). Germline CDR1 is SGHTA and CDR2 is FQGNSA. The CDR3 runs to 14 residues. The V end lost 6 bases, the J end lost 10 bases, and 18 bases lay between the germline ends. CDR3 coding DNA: TGTGCCAGCAGTCCTAGCGACCTAGTTTCGGAGCTGTTTTTT. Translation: CASSPSDLVSELFF.

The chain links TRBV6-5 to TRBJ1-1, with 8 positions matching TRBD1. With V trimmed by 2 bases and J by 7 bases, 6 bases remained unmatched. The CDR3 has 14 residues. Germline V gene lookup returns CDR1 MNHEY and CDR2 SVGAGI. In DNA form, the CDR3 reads TGTGCCAGCAGTTACACGACAGGGGTGGGTGAAGCTTTCTTT. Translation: CASSYTTGVGEAFF.

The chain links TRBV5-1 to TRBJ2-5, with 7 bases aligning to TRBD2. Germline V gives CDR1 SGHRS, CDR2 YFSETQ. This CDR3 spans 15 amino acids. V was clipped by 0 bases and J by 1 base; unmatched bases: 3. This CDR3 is CASSLDGGSQETQYF. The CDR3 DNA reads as TGCGCCAGCAGCTTGGATGGCGGGAGCCAAGAGACCCAGTACTTC.

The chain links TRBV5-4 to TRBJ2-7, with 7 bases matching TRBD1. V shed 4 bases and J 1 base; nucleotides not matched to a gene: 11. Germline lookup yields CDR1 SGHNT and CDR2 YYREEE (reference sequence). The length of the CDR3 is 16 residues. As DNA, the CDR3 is TGTGCCAGCAGCCCCCAAGCCGGGACAGCATCCTACGAGCAGTACTTC. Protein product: CASSPQAGTASYEQYF.

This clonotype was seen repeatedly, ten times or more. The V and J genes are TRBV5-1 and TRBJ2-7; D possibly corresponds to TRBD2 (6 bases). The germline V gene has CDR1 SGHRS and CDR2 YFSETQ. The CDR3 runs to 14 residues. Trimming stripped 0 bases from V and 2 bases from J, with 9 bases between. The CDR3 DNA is TGCGCCAGCAGCTTGGCGGGAGTTGCCTACGAGCAGTACTTC. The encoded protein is CASSLAGVAYEQYF.

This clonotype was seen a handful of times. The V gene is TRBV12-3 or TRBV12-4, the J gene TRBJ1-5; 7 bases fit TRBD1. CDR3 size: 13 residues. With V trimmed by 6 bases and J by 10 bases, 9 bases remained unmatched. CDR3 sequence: CASSRRQGGPQHF. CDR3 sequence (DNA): TGTGCCAGCAGCCGGAGACAGGGAGGCCCCCAGCATTTT.

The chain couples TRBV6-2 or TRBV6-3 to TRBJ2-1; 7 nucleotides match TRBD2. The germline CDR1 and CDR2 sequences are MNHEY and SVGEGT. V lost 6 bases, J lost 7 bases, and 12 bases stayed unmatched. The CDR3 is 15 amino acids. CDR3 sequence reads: CASSPLGGGGNEQFF. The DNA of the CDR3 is TGTGCCAGCAGCCCATTGGGTGGGGGGGGTAATGAGCAGTTCTTC.

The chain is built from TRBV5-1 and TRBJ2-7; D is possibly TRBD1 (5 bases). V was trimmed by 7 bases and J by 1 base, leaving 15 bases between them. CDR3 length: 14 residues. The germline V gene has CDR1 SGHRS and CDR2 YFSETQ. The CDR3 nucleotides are TGCGCCAGCGCTTCCGTAGGGGCGTCCTACGAGCAGTACTTC. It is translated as CASASVGASYEQYF. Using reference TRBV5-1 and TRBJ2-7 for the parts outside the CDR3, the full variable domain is KAGVTQTPRYLIKTRGQQVTLSCSPISGHRSVSWYQQTPGQGLQFLFEYFSETQRNKGNFPGRFSGRQFSNSRSEMNVSTLELGDSALYLCASASVGASYEQYFGPGTRLTVT.